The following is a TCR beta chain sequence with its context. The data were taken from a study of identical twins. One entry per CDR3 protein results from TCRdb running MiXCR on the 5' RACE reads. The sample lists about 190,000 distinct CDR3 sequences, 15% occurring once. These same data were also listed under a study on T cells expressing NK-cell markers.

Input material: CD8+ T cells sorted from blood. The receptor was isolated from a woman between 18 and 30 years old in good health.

The CDR3 DNA is TGCGCCAGCAGCCAAGAAGGTAGCGCTGGGGCCAACGTCCTGACTTTC. Its translation is CASSQEGSAGANVLTF. The chain links TRBV4-3 to TRBJ2-6, with D maybe TRBD2 (5 bases). V lost 0 bases to trimming and J lost 2 bases, with 8 bases between them. The V gene's germline CDR1 is LGHNA and CDR2 YSLEER. The CDR3 is made up of 16 amino acids.